Shown below are 13 T cell receptor beta chains from a single sample sequenced in a study of PD-L1 blockade in urothelial cancer. Sequencing used immunoSEQ multiplex PCR; TCRdb keeps in-frame clones, though not all of them. Of 35,000 to 55,000 clones in the sample, 70% to 85% are singletons; the top ten hold 2.5% to 3%. Sequenced material: PBMCs, taken around atezolizumab (anti-PD-L1) treatment. The receptors were sampled from a man between 65 and 85 years old with urothelial cancer.

V gene TRBV5-4 combines with J gene TRBJ1-2; D is unresolved. The V end was cut by 4 bases, the J end by 4 bases, with 11 bases between. The CDR3 is made up of 13 amino acids. Germline CDR1 reads SGHNT; CDR2 reads YYREEE (reference sequence). The CDR3: CASSLGEGYGYTF. The CDR3 DNA reads as TGTGCCAGCAGCCTAGGTGAGGGCTATGGCTACACCTTC.

The CDR3, as DNA: TGTGCCAGCAGTTCCCCCGGGACAGGGAACACTGAAGCTTTCTTT. This encodes CASSSPGTGNTEAFF. V gene TRBV28 combines with J gene TRBJ1-1; 8 bases are a match to TRBD1. The CDR3 is 15 amino acids. The V and J ends lost 4 bases and 1 base, in that order; junction bases with no gene match: 5. The germline V gene encodes CDR1 MDHEN and CDR2 SYDVKM.

J is TRBJ2-5 and V is TRBV19; tentative D call: TRBD2 (6 bases). CDR1 is LNHDA, CDR2 SQIVND, per germline (reference sequence). The CDR3 runs to 13 residues. V lost 5 bases and J 2 bases, leaving 9 bases between the germline ends. The CDR3 DNA reads as TGTGCCAGTAGTCGCGGGAATCAAGAGACCCAGTACTTC. It specifies CASSRGNQETQYF.

This chain connects TRBV19 to TRBJ2-3, with TRBD2 as a possible D gene (5 bases). The length of the CDR3 is 13 residues. Trimming left V 6 bases short and J 7 bases short, with 14 bases between. CDR1 and CDR2 from the germline V gene are LNHDA and SQIVND (reference sequence). This CDR3 is CASRPPQRHTQYF. The CDR3 nucleotides are TGTGCCAGTAGACCCCCCCAGCGGCATACGCAGTATTTT.

The chain is built from TRBV6-4 and TRBJ2-3; 7 bases map to TRBD2. CDR3 length equals 14 residues. Germline V gives CDR1 MRHNA, CDR2 SNTAGT. Unmatched junction bases numbered 12, after V lost 11 bases and J lost 4 bases. CDR3 in amino acids: CASKEGAGADTQYF. The DNA for the CDR3 is TGTGCCTCCAAGGAAGGCGCGGGAGCAGATACGCAGTATTTT.

This chain joins TRBV18 and TRBJ1-5, with D hard to call. This CDR3 has 14 amino acids. The V end was cut by 2 bases, the J end by 4 bases, with 9 bases between. Germline CDR1 reads KGHSH; CDR2 reads LQKENI. The CDR3 DNA reads as TGTGCCAGCTCACCAGGAGTTATGAATCAGCCCCAGCATTTT. This translates into CASSPGVMNQPQHF. The full variable domain, with the rest looked up from reference TRBV18 and TRBJ1-5, is NAGVMQNPRHLVRRRGQEARLRCSPMKGHSHVYWYRQLPEEGLKFMVYLQKENIIDESGMPKERFSAEFPKEGPSILRIQQVVRGDSAAYFCASSPGVMNQPQHFGDGTRLSIL.

Only one count was recorded for this clone. The V call is TRBV13, the J call TRBJ2-7, with TRBD2 identical over 9 bases. Per the germline V gene, CDR1 is PRHDT and CDR2 is FYEKMQ (reference sequence). With V trimmed by 4 bases and J by 1 base, 17 bases remained unmatched. The CDR3 has 19 amino acids. The CDR3 spells CASSSSGGSGSIGSYEQYF. The CDR3 DNA follows: TGTGCCAGCAGCTCATCAGGGGGTAGCGGGAGTATTGGGTCCTACGAGCAGTACTTC.

The CDR3 DNA is TGTGCCAGCAATTACCCTCCCCTGGCGGGGAGCACAGATACGCAGTATTTT. Its protein product is CASNYPPLAGSTDTQYF. This chain uses TRBV28 with TRBJ2-3, with D maybe TRBD2 (6 bases). The CDR3 loop spans 17 amino acids. Germline-derived CDR1 and CDR2 are MDHEN and SYDVKM. Trimming took 7 bases from V and 0 from J, leaving 20 bases between them.

The V gene is TRBV9, the J gene TRBJ1-3; D unresolved. This CDR3 has 15 residues. With 3 bases removed from V and 0 bases from J, the gap between germline ends came to 10 bases. Germline V gene data show CDR1 as SGDLS and CDR2 as YYNGEE. The CDR3 reads CASSAGLFSGNTIYF. As DNA, the CDR3 is TGTGCCAGCAGCGCCGGACTGTTCTCTGGAAACACCATATATTTT.

This clone is medium-sized in the sample. The chain combines TRBV5-1 with TRBJ1-5; D is unresolved. The CDR3 contains 14 residues. V was trimmed by 4 bases and J by 4 bases, leaving 12 bases between them. The germline CDR1 and CDR2 sequences are SGHRS and YFSETQ. CDR3 residues: CASSIDGFNQPQHF. The CDR3 DNA follows: TGCGCCAGCAGCATAGACGGGTTTAATCAGCCCCAGCATTTT.

The chain has TRBV5-4 and TRBJ2-7; TRBD2 aligns across 10 bases. This CDR3 has 15 amino acids. The germline V gene has CDR1 SGHNT and CDR2 YYREEE (reference sequence). V dropped 5 bases and J dropped 5; count of bases not matched to a gene: 10. CDR3 sequence: CASSLKTSGQNEQYF. The CDR3 DNA reads as TGTGCCAGCAGTCTGAAGACTAGCGGGCAAAACGAGCAGTACTTC. Variable domain in full (rest from reference TRBV5-4 and TRBJ2-7): ETGVTQSPTHLIKTRGQQVTLRCSSQSGHNTVSWYQQALGQGPQFIFQYYREEENGRGNFPPRFSGLQFPNYSSELNVNALELDDSALYLCASSLKTSGQNEQYFGPGTRLTVT.

In this sample, this clone turned up a few times. The chain joins TRBV19 to TRBJ1-1; 9 bases match TRBD1. Looked up from germline, CDR1 is LNHDA and CDR2 is SQIVND (reference sequence). CDR3 size: 13 residues. V lost 8 bases, J lost 5 bases, and 6 bases stayed unmatched. The CDR3 nucleotides read TGTGCCAGTGAGACAGGGGGAGGGACTGAAGCTTTCTTT. Its protein is CASETGGGTEAFF. The variable domain in full, completed from reference TRBV19 and TRBJ1-1, reads DGGITQSPKYLFRKEGQNVTLSCEQNLNHDAMYWYRQDPGQGLRLIYYSQIVNDFQKGDIAEGYSVSREKKESFPLTVTSAQKNPTAFYLCASETGGGTEAFFGQGTRLTVV.

The chain couples TRBV9 to TRBJ2-3, with D unresolved. The CDR3 loop spans 16 amino acids. The germline V gene encodes CDR1 SGDLS and CDR2 YYNGEE. The ends were cut back, 0 bases at V and 2 bases at J, with 13 bases in the middle. The CDR3 loop is CASSVASLSSTDTQYF. The DNA for the CDR3 is TGTGCCAGCAGCGTAGCCTCGCTAAGTTCCACAGATACGCAGTATTTT.